The source of this T cell receptor (beta chain) is a study of cytomegalovirus exposure and HLA in healthy donors. The CDR3 extends over 18 amino acids. V was clipped by 1 base and J by 0 bases, with 19 bases between them. The germline V gene has CDR1 LNHNV and CDR2 YYDKDF (reference sequence). Primers for the PCR totalled 60 Vbeta and 13 Jbeta. Produced via immunoSEQ multiplex PCR; TCRdb's table is partial and in-frame only. The sample records about 150,000 clones, about 85% being singletons. Study observations and caveats: CMV serostatus was the only recorded immune exposure for donors.

As for this clone: Its target is not known.

Sequencing was done on a sample of PBMCs. The clonotype was recovered from a man younger than 35 in good health and CMV-seronegative. The chain recombines TRBV15 with TRBJ2-7; possibly TRBD1 for D (7 bases). The CDR3 nucleotides read TGTGCCACCAGCAGAGCTCTCCAGGGGGGACGGACCTCCTACGAGCAGTACTTC. It is translated as CATSRALQGGRTSYEQYF.